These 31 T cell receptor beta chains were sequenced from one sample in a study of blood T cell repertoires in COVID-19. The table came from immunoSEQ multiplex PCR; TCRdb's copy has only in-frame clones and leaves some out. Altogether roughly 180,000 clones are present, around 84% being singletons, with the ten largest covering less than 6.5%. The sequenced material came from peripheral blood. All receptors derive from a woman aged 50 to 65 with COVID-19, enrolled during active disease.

DNA for the CDR3: TGTGCCAGCAGTGCAGGTAATCAGCCCCAGCATTTT. This codes for CASSAGNQPQHF. The chain recombines TRBV2 with TRBJ1-5; D unclear. The CDR3 is 12 amino acids. CDR1 and CDR2 (germline): SNHLY, FYNNEI. Trimming took off 4 bases at V and 4 bases at J, with 5 bases between the two ends.

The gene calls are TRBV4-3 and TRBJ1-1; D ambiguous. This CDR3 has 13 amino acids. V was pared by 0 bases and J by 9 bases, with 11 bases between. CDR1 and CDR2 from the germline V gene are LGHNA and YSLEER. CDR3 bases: TGCGCCAGCAGCCAAGATTTCTCGAGGAAAGCTTTCTTT. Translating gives CASSQDFSRKAFF.

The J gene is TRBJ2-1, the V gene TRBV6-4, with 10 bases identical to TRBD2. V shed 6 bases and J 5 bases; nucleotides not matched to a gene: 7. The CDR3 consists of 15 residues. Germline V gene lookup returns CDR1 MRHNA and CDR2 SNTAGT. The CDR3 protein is CASSASGGADNEQFF. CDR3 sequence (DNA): TGTGCCAGCAGCGCCAGCGGGGGGGCCGACAATGAGCAGTTCTTC.

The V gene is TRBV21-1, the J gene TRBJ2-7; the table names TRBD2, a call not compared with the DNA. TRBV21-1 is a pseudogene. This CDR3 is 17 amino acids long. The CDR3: CASSKYSGTSGSYEQYF. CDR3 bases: TGTGCCAGCAGCAAATATTCCGGGACTAGCGGCTCCTACGAGCAGTACTTC.

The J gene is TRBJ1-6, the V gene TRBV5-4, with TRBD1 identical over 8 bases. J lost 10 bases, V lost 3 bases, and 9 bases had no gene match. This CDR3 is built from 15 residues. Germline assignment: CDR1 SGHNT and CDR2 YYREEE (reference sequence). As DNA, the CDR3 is TGTGCCAGCAGCTGGACAGGGCCCCTAGGGTCACCCCTCCACTTT. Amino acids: CASSWTGPLGSPLHF.

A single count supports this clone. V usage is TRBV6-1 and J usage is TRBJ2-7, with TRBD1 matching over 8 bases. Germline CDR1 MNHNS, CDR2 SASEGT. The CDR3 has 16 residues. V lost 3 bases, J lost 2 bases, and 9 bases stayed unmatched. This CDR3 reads CASSEGTGGTPYEQYF. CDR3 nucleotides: TGTGCCAGCAGTGAGGGTACAGGGGGGACCCCCTACGAGCAGTACTTC.

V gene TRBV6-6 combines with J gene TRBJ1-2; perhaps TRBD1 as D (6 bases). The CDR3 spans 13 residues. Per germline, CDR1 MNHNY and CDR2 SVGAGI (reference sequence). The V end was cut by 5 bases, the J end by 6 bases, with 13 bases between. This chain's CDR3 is CASSPRQEDGYTF. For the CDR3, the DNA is TGTGCCAGCAGTCCCAGACAGGAGGATGGCTACACCTTC.

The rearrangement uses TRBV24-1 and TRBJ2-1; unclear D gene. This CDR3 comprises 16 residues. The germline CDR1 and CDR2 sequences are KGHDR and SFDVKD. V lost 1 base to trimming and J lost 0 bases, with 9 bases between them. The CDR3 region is CATSDFSASSYNEQFF. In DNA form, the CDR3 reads TGTGCCACCAGTGATTTTTCAGCGAGCTCCTACAATGAGCAGTTCTTC.

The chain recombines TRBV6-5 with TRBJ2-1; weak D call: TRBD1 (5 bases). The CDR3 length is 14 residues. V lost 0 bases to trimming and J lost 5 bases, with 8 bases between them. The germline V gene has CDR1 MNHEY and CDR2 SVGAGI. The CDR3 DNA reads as TGTGCCAGCAGTTACTCGATCAGGGACAATGAGCAGTTCTTC. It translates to CASSYSIRDNEQFF.

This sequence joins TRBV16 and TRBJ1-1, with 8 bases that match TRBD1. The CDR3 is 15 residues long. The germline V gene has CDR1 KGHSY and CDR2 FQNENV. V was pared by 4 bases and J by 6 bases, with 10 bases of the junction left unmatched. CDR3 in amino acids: CASSPPGQGKAEAFF. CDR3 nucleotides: TGTGCCAGCAGCCCCCCCGGACAGGGAAAGGCTGAAGCTTTCTTT. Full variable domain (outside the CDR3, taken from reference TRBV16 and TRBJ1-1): GEEVAQTPKHLVRGEGQKAKLYCAPIKGHSYVFWYQQVLKNEFKFLISFQNENVFDETGMPKERFSAKCLPNSPCSLEIQATKLEDSAVYFCASSPPGQGKAEAFFGQGTRLTVV.

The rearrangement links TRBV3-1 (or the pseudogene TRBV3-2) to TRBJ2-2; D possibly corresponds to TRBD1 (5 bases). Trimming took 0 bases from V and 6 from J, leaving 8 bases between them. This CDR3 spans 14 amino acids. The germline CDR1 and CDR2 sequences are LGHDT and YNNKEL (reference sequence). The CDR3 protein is CASSQEGVSGELFF. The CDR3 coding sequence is TGTGCCAGCAGCCAAGAAGGGGTTTCCGGGGAGCTGTTTTTT.

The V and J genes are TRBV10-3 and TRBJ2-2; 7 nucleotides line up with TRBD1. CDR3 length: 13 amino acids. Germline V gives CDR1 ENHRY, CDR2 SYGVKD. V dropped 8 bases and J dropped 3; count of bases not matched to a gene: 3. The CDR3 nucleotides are TGTGCCATCGGGGACAGCTACACCGGGGAGCTGTTTTTT. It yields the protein CAIGDSYTGELFF.

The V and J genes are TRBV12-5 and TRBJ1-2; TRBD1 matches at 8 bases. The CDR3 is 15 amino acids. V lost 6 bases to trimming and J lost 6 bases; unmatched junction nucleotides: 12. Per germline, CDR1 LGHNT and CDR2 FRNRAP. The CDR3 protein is CASGPQGAEENGYTF. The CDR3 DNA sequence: TGTGCTAGTGGCCCCCAGGGGGCGGAGGAGAATGGCTACACCTTC.

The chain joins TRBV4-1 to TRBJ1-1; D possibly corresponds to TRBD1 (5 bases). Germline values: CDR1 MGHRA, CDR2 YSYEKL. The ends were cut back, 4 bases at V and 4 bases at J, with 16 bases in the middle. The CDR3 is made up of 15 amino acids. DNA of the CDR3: TGCGCCAGCAGCCCCGGACGACAGATACGCACTGAAGCTTTCTTT. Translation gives CASSPGRQIRTEAFF.

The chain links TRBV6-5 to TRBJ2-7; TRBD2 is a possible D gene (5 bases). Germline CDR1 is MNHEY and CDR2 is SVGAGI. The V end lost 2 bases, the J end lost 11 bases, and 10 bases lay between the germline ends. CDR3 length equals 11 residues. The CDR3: CASSYGQLEYF. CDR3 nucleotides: TGTGCCAGCAGTTACGGTCAACTAGAGTACTTC.

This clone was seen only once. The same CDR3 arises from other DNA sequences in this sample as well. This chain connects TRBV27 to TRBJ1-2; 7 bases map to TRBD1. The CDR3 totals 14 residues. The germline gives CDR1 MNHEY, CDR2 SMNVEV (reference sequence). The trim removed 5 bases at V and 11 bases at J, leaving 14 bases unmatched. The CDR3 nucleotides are TGTGCCAGCAGTCCTAGACAGGGAACTATAGGTTACACCTTC. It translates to CASSPRQGTIGYTF.

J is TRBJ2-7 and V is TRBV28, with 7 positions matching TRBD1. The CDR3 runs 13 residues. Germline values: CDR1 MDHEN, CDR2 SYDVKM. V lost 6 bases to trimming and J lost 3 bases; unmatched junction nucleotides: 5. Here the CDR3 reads CASRPTGHYEQYF. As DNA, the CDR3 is TGTGCCAGCAGGCCGACAGGGCACTACGAGCAGTACTTC. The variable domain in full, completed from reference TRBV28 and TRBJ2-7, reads DVKVTQSSRYLVKRTGEKVFLECVQDMDHENMFWYRQDPGLGLRLIYFSYDVKMKEKGDIPEGYSVSREKKERFSLILESASTNQTSMYLCASRPTGHYEQYFGPGTRLTVT.

Here the CDR3 reads CASSPQTGNEQYF. In DNA form, the CDR3 reads TGTGCCAGCAGCCCCCAGACAGGGAACGAGCAGTACTTC. The chain is built from TRBV7-7 and TRBJ2-7, with 7 bases fitting TRBD1. The V gene end was trimmed by 5 bases and the J gene end by 5 bases; junction bases not matched to a gene: 6. The germline CDR1 and CDR2 sequences are SSHAT and FNYEAQ (reference sequence). The CDR3 contains 13 residues.

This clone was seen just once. CDR3 sequence: CASSPQGIIREKLFF. The CDR3 nucleotides are TGTGCCAGCAGCCCTCAGGGGATTATTAGGGAAAAACTGTTTTTT. The genes are TRBV7-9 and TRBJ1-4; D is perhaps TRBD1 (6 bases). With 5 bases removed from V and 8 bases from J, the gap between germline ends came to 18 bases. Germline CDR1 and CDR2: SEHNR and FQNEAQ (reference sequence). The CDR3 has 15 residues.

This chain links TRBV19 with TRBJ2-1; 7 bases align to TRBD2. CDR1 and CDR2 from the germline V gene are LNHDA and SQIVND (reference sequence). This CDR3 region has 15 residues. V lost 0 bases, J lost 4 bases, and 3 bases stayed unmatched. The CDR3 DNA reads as TGTGCCAGTAGTATAGATCGCGGGGGTTACAATGAGCAGTTCTTC. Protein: CASSIDRGGYNEQFF.

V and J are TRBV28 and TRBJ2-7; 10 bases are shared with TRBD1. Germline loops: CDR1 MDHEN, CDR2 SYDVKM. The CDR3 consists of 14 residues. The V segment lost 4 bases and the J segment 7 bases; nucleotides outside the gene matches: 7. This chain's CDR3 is CASSSGQGVGEQYF. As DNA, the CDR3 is TGTGCCAGCAGTTCCGGACAGGGGGTAGGAGAGCAGTACTTC. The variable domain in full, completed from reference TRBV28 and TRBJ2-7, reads DVKVTQSSRYLVKRTGEKVFLECVQDMDHENMFWYRQDPGLGLRLIYFSYDVKMKEKGDIPEGYSVSREKKERFSLILESASTNQTSMYLCASSSGQGVGEQYFGPGTRLTVT.

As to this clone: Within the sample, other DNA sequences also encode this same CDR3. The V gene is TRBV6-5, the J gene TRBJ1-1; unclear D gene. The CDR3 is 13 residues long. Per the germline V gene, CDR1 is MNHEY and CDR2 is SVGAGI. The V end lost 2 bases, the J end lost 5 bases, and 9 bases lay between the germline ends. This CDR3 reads CASSYGLRTEAFF. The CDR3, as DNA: TGTGCCAGCAGTTACGGACTGAGAACTGAAGCTTTCTTT.

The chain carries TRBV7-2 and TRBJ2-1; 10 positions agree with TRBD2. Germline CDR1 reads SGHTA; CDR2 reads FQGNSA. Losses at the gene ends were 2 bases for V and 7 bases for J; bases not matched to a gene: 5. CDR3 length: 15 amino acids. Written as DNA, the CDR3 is TGTGCCAGCAGCTTAAACCTAGCGGGGGCGAATGAGCAGTTCTTC. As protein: CASSLNLAGANEQFF.

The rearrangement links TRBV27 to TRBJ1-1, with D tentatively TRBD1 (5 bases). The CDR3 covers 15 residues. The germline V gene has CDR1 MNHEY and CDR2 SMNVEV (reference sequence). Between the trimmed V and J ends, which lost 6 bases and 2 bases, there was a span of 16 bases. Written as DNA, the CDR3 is TGTGCCAGCAGCCCCTGGATAAGGGGAAACACTGAAGCTTTCTTT. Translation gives CASSPWIRGNTEAFF.

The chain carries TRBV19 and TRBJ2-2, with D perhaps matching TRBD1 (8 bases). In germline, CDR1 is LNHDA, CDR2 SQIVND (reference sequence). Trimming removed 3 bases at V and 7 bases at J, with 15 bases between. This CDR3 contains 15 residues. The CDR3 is CASSMRGTGIGELFF. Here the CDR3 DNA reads TGTGCCAGTAGTATGCGGGGGACAGGTATCGGGGAGCTGTTTTTT. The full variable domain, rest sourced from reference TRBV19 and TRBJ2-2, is DGGITQSPKYLFRKEGQNVTLSCEQNLNHDAMYWYRQDPGQGLRLIYYSQIVNDFQKGDIAEGYSVSREKKESFPLTVTSAQKNPTAFYLCASSMRGTGIGELFFGEGSRLTVL.

CDR3 nucleotide sequence: TGTGCCAGCATCTCACAGGGGGCGCTGGGCTACACCTTC. Translation: CASISQGALGYTF. The chain has TRBV3-1 (or the pseudogene TRBV3-2) and TRBJ1-2; the match to TRBD1 covers 9 bases. CDR3 length: 13 amino acids. J lost 8 bases, V lost 7 bases, and 8 bases had no gene match. Germline V CDR1 and CDR2: LGHDT, YNNKEL (reference sequence).

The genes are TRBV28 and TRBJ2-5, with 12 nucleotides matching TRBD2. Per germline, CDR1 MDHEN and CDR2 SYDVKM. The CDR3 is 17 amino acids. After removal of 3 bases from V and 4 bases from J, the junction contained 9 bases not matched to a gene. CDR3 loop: CASSLGLAGGLRETQYF. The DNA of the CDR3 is TGTGCCAGCAGTTTGGGGCTAGCGGGGGGGCTGCGAGAGACCCAGTACTTC.

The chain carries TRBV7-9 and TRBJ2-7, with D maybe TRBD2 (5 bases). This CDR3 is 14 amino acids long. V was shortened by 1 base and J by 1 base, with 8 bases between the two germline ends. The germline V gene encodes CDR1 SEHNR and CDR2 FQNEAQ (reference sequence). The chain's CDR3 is CASSLDGGSYEQYF. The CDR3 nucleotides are TGTGCCAGCAGCTTAGACGGCGGGTCCTACGAGCAGTACTTC.

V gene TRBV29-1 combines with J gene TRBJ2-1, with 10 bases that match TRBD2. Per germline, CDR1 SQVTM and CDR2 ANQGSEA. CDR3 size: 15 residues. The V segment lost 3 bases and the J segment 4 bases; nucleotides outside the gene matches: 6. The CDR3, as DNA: TGCAGCGTTGACCCGACTAGCGGGTCATACAATGAGCAGTTCTTC. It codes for CSVDPTSGSYNEQFF.

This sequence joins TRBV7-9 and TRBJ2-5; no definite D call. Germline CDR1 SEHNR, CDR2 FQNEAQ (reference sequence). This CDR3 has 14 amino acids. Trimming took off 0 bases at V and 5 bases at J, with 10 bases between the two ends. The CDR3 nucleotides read TGTGCCAGCAGCTTAGCGCCCAGGTACGAGACCCAGTACTTC. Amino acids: CASSLAPRYETQYF.

This CDR3 reads CASSLEGQGSDTQYF. The CDR3 DNA is TGCGCCAGCAGCCTCGAGGGACAGGGAAGTGATACGCAGTATTTT. This chain uses TRBV5-1 with TRBJ2-3, with TRBD1 identical over 9 bases. J lost 6 bases, V lost 4 bases, and 9 bases had no gene match. The CDR3 has 15 amino acids. CDR1 and CDR2 from the germline V gene are SGHRS and YFSETQ.